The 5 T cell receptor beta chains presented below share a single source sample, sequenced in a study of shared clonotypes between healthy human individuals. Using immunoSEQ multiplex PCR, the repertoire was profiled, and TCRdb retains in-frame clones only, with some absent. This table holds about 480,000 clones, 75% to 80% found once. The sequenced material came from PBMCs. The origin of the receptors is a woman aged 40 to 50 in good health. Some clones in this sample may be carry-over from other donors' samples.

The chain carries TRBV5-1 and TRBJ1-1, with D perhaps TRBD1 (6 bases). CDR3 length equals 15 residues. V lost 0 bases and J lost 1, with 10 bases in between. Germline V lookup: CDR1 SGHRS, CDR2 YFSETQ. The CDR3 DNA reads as TGCGCCAGCAGCTTGGGTGGGGGCCGGAACACTGAAGCTTTCTTT. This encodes CASSLGGGRNTEAFF.

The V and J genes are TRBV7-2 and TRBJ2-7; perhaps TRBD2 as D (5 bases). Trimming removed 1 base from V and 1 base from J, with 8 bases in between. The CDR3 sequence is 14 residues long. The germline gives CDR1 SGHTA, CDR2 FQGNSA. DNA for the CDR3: TGTGCCAGCAGCTTAGACGGGAAATCCTACGAGCAGTACTTC. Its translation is CASSLDGKSYEQYF.

CDR3 bases: TGTGCCAGTGGGCCGCCGAACCGGTCCTACAATGAGCAGTTCTTC. Translating gives CASGPPNRSYNEQFF. The chain uses TRBV19 and TRBJ2-1; no clear D gene. The CDR3 spans 15 residues. Germline V gene lookup returns CDR1 LNHDA and CDR2 SQIVND (reference sequence). Trimming cost V 8 bases and J 1 base, with 15 bases left between them.

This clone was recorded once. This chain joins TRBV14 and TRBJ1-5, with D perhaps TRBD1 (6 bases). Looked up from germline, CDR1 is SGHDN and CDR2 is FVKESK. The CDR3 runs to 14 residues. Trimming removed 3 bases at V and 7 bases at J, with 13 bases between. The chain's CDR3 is CASSQSGAGQPQHF. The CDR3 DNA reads TGTGCCAGCAGCCAGTCGGGGGCGGGGCAGCCCCAGCATTTT.

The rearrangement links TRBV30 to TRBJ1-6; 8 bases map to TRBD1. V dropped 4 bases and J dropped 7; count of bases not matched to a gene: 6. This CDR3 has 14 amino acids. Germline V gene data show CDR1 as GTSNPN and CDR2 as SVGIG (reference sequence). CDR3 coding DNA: TGTGCCTGGACCGGGGGACAGGACAATTCACCCCTCCACTTT. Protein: CAWTGGQDNSPLHF. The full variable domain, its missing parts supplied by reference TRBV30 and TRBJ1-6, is SQTIHQWPATLVQPVGSPLSLECTVEGTSNPNLYWYRQAAGRGLQLLFYSVGIGQISSEVPQNLSASRPQDRQFILSSKKLLLSDSGFYLCAWTGGQDNSPLHFGNGTRLTVT.